The T cell receptor (beta chain) under discussion was sequenced for a study of T cell repertoires in cytomegalovirus infection. Study information: It was recently identified HLA-C-restricted and well-studied HLA-B-restricted CMV epitopes that the study used. Both a matching HLA type and CMV infection were indicated by public TCR beta signatures. Points from the study as a whole: People with CMV and the relevant HLA were identified by cumulative public TCR beta family frequency. CMV-specific TCR beta clonotypes restricted by HLA-C dominated the ex vivo response.

Per the germline V gene, CDR1 is SGHTA and CDR2 is FQGNSA. Trimming shortened V by 2 bases and J by 3 bases, and 13 bases separated the two germline ends. There are 16 residues in the CDR3. As concerns this clonotype: As yet, its antigen is unknown. A much larger clone differs from this one at a single base, so this may be a read error.

TCRdb reprocessed the reads via MiXCR and lists one record per CDR3 protein. Here the sample spans about 920,000 distinct CDR3 sequences, 30% to 40% being singletons. The specimen was cultured CD8+ T cells from PBMCs, collected from culture after CMV antigen stimulation. The clonotype comes from a human donor in good health (CMV status not recorded). Some clones in this sample may be carry-over from other donors' samples. The chain is built from TRBV7-2 and TRBJ2-2, with a tentative D call TRBD1 (5 bases). The CDR3: CASSLRQGRDTGELFF. In DNA, the CDR3 is TGTGCCAGCAGCTTACGTCAGGGCCGGGACACCGGGGAGCTGTTTTTT.